This TCR beta chain appears in the sequencing data of a study of shared clonotypes between healthy human individuals. Study results and limitations: Generation probability values for non-shared clonotypes were lower than those for clonotypes shared by all four donors.

V lost 0 bases, J lost 4 bases, and 15 bases lay in between. Germline V gene lookup returns CDR1 MNHNS and CDR2 SASEGT. The CDR3 runs to 17 residues. Note on this clone: The target antigen is unknown.

Assay: immunoSEQ multiplex PCR; the TCRdb copy retains only in-frame clones and omits some. The table lists more than 2 million clones, almost 96% of them singletons. The chain has TRBV6-1 and TRBJ1-4; tentatively, D is TRBD1 (5 bases). The receptor was derived from a man aged 18-30 years in good health. Input material: naive CD4+ T cells sorted from blood. The sample's subset: CD45RA+ positively selected. CDR3 residues: CASSEARGRQRNEKLFF. The CDR3 coding sequence is TGTGCCAGCAGTGAAGCGCGGGGAAGACAGCGTAATGAAAAACTGTTTTTT.